What follows are 14 T cell receptor beta chains derived from one specimen sequenced in a study of cytomegalovirus exposure and HLA in healthy donors (dated by TCRdb to 2016 to 2017). The library was built by means of the immunoSEQ multiplex PCR assay. For the multiplex PCR, a mixture combining 60 forward primers for TCR Vbeta segments and 13 reverse primers for TCR Jbeta segments was used. TCRdb took over this immuneACCESS table, retaining in-frame rearrangements with V and J assigned. Such tables are incomplete; in checked studies, under half of the missing clones stem from an unresolved V gene, and the remainder is unexplained. Per the sample table, the count is tens of thousands of clones. The top ten constitute around 5% of the sample. Material for sequencing was PBMCs. The origin of the receptors is a man under 40 in good health and CMV-seropositive.

V usage is TRBV28 and J usage is TRBJ1-5, with D possibly being TRBD1 (5 bases). Germline V gives CDR1 MDHEN, CDR2 SYDVKM. V shed 7 bases and J shed 0 bases, with 13 bases lying between them. This CDR3 contains 15 residues. CDR3 in DNA: TGTGCCAGCACCACCGGGGGGGTTAGCAATCAGCCCCAGCATTTT. It is translated as CASTTGGVSNQPQHF.

The chain links TRBV13 to TRBJ2-5; D ambiguous. The assigned J gene may be wrong: the sequence end matches TRBJ2-7 better. Germline lookup yields CDR1 PRHDT and CDR2 FYEKMQ (reference sequence). This CDR3 is built from 15 residues. CDR3 amino acids: CASSLSGSLSYEQYF. The CDR3 coding sequence is TGTGCCAGCAGCTTATCAGGCAGCCTCTCCTACGAGCAGTACTTC.

The gene calls are TRBV20-1 and TRBJ1-2; D gene unclear. Germline-derived CDR1 and CDR2 are DFQATT and SNEGSKA (reference sequence). The CDR3 has 11 amino acids. V lost 7 bases to trimming and J lost 6 bases, with 12 bases between them. CDR3 in DNA: TGCAGTGTGCAGGCCGATCATGGCTACACCTTC. Its protein product is CSVQADHGYTF.

This chain uses TRBV6-5 with TRBJ1-2; D is perhaps TRBD1 (5 bases). The CDR3 totals 16 residues. Germline V gene sequence: CDR1 MNHEY, CDR2 SVGAGI. V lost 0 bases and J lost 7, with 18 bases in between. The CDR3 nucleotides are TGTGCCAGCAGTTACTCGACCGGGGGAGCCGGGGGTGGCTACACCTTC. Encoded protein: CASSYSTGGAGGGYTF.

This sequence joins TRBV30 and TRBJ2-5; 7 bases agree with TRBD2. V gave up 4 bases and J gave up 9 bases; unmatched junction bases: 14. CDR3 length: 14 residues. Germline values: CDR1 GTSNPN, CDR2 SVGIG (reference sequence). The CDR3 DNA reads as TGTGCCTGGATAGCCAGCGGGATGTCGGGGGCCCAGTACTTC. It is translated as CAWIASGMSGAQYF. Filled out from reference TRBV30 and TRBJ2-5, the complete variable domain reads SQTIHQWPATLVQPVGSPLSLECTVEGTSNPNLYWYRQAAGRGLQLLFYSVGIGQISSEVPQNLSASRPQDRQFILSSKKLLLSDSGFYLCAWIASGMSGAQYFGPGTRLLVL.

CDR3 nucleotide sequence: TGCAGCGTTGACAACCGTCGGGGTTATGGCTACACCTTC. Protein: CSVDNRRGYGYTF. The chain couples TRBV29-1 to TRBJ1-2; no clear D gene. The germline gives CDR1 SQVTM, CDR2 ANQGSEA. V was shortened by 3 bases and J by 5 bases, with 13 bases between the two germline ends. The CDR3 spans 13 residues.

This rearrangement joins TRBV6-6 to TRBJ2-6; perhaps TRBD2 as D (6 bases). This CDR3 region has 16 residues. V gave up 6 bases and J gave up 0 bases, with 12 bases separating them. CDR1 MNHNY and CDR2 SVGAGI come from the germline V gene (reference sequence). The CDR3: CASSFGTYSGANVLTF. The CDR3 DNA follows: TGTGCCAGCAGCTTTGGGACTTACTCTGGGGCCAACGTCCTGACTTTC.

The chain links TRBV7-9 to TRBJ1-5, with D possibly being TRBD1 (5 bases). Germline V lookup: CDR1 SEHNR, CDR2 FQNEAQ (reference sequence). The CDR3 covers 15 residues. V dropped 4 bases and J dropped 3 bases, with 13 bases sitting between them. CDR3 sequence reads: CASSSTEGANQPQHF. DNA of the CDR3: TGTGCCAGCAGCTCCACGGAAGGGGCCAATCAGCCCCAGCATTTT.

The rearrangement uses TRBV4-1 and TRBJ1-1; 11 bases are a match to TRBD1. CDR3 size: 18 residues. CDR1 is MGHRA and CDR2 is YSYEKL in the germline V gene. The V segment lost 1 base and the J segment 3 bases; nucleotides outside the gene matches: 10. Written as DNA, the CDR3 is TGCGCCAGCAGCCAAGGGGGACAGGGGGTAGTCAGGGACACTGAAGCTTTCTTT. Protein product: CASSQGGQGVVRDTEAFF.

The chain has TRBV11-1 and TRBJ1-1; D remains ambiguous. This CDR3 spans 14 amino acids. The V and J ends lost 5 bases and 1 base respectively, with 11 bases between them. CDR1 and CDR2 (germline): SGHAT, FQDESV (reference sequence). The CDR3, as DNA: TGTGCCAGCAGCCTGAGCGACCCGAACACTGAAGCTTTCTTT. This sequence encodes CASSLSDPNTEAFF.

This chain joins TRBV7-9 and TRBJ2-1; 8 bases are a match to TRBD1. This CDR3 is built from 15 residues. Germline CDR1 SEHNR, CDR2 FQNEAQ (reference sequence). The V segment lost 5 bases and the J segment 1 base; nucleotides outside the gene matches: 4. The CDR3 DNA sequence: TGTGCCAGCAGCCGGACAGGGAATTCCTACAATGAGCAGTTCTTC. It translates to CASSRTGNSYNEQFF. Drawing the rest from reference TRBV7-9 and TRBJ2-1, the complete variable domain is DTGVSQNPRHKITKRGQNVTFRCDPISEHNRLYWYRQTLGQGPEFLTYFQNEAQLEKSRLLSDRFSAERPKGSFSTLEIQRTEQGDSAMYLCASSRTGNSYNEQFFGPGTRLTVL.

CDR3 in amino acids: CASSLGDRTNYGYTF. The CDR3 DNA is TGCGCCAGCAGCTTGGGGGACAGGACTAACTATGGCTACACCTTC. This chain connects TRBV5-1 to TRBJ1-2, with TRBD1 identical over 8 bases. The CDR3 is made up of 15 amino acids. V shed 0 bases, J shed 0 bases, and the junction held 1 base outside the gene matches. Germline CDR1 and CDR2: SGHRS and YFSETQ. The whole variable domain, remainder taken from reference TRBV5-1 and TRBJ1-2, is KAGVTQTPRYLIKTRGQQVTLSCSPISGHRSVSWYQQTPGQGLQFLFEYFSETQRNKGNFPGRFSGRQFSNSRSEMNVSTLELGDSALYLCASSLGDRTNYGYTFGSGTRLTVV.

For this clone: This CDR3 is also generated by other DNA sequences in the sample. V gene TRBV9 combines with J gene TRBJ1-1, with D perhaps matching TRBD1 (5 bases). CDR1 is SGDLS and CDR2 is YYNGEE in the germline V gene. With 0 bases removed from V and 3 bases from J, the gap between germline ends came to 6 bases. The CDR3 runs 13 residues. Written as DNA, the CDR3 is TGTGCCAGCAGCGTAGGGGGGGACACTGAAGCTTTCTTT. The encoded protein is CASSVGGDTEAFF.

The rearrangement joins TRBV30 to TRBJ1-3; possible D gene TRBD1, 6 bases. This CDR3 region has 14 residues. Trimming left V 6 bases short and J 6 bases short, with 18 bases between. CDR1 and CDR2 from the germline V gene are GTSNPN and SVGIG (reference sequence). CDR3 residues: CACPNYRAQNTIYF. The CDR3 DNA is TGTGCCTGCCCAAACTACAGGGCTCAAAACACCATATATTTT. Supplemented by reference TRBV30 and TRBJ1-3, the full variable domain reads SQTIHQWPATLVQPVGSPLSLECTVEGTSNPNLYWYRQAAGRGLQLLFYSVGIGQISSEVPQNLSASRPQDRQFILSSKKLLLSDSGFYLCACPNYRAQNTIYFGEGSWLTVV.